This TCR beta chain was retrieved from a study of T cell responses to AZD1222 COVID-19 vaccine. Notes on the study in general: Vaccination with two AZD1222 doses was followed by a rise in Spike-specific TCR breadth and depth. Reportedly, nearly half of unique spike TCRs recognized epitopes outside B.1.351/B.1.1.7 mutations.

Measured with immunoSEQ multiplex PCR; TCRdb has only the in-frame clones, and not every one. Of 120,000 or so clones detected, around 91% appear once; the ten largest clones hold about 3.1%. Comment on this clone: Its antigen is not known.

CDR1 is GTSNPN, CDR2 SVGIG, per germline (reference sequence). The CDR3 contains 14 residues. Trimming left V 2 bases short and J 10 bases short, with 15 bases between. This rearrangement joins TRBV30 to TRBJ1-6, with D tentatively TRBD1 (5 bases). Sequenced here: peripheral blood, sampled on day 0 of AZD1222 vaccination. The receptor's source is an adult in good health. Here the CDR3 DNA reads TGTGCCTGGAGTCCGGGATGGGGGATGTCACCCCTCCACTTT. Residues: CAWSPGWGMSPLHF.